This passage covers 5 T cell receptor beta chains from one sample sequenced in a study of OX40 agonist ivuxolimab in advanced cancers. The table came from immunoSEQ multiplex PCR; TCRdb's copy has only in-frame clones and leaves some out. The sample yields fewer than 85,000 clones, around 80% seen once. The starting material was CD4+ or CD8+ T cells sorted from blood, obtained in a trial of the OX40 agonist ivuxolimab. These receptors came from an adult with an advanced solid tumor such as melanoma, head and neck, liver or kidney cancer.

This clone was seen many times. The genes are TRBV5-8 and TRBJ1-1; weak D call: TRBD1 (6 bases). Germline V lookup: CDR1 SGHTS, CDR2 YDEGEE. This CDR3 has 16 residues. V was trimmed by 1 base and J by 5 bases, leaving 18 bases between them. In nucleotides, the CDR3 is TGTGCCAGCAGCTTGCGGCCTGGGACACCACCTACTGAAGCTTTCTTT. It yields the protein CASSLRPGTPPTEAFF.

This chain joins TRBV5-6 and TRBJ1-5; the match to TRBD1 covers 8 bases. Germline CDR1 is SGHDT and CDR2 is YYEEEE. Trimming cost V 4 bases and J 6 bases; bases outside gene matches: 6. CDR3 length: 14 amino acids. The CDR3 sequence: CASSHQGAGQPQHF. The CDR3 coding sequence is TGTGCCAGCAGCCATCAGGGGGCAGGTCAGCCCCAGCATTTT.

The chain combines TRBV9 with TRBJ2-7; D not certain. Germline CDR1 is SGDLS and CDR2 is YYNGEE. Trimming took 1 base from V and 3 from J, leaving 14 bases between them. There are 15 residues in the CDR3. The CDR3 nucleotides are TGTGCCAGCAGCGTAAGCCCTACGAGCGTCTACGAGCAGTACTTC. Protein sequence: CASSVSPTSVYEQYF.

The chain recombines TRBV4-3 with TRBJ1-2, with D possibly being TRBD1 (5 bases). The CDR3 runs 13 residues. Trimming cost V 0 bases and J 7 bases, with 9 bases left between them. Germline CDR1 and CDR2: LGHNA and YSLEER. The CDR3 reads CASSQDGAGGYTF. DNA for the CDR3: TGCGCCAGCAGCCAAGATGGGGCGGGTGGCTACACCTTC.

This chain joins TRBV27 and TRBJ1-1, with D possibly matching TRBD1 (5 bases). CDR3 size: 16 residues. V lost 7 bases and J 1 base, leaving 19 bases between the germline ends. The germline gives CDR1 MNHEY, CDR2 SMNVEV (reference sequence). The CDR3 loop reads CASTPRQLSGNTEAFF. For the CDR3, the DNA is TGTGCCAGCACCCCCAGACAGCTTTCAGGGAACACTGAAGCTTTCTTT.